This entry concerns a single TCR beta chain. This clone has just one count. It has no known antigen specificity. Nothing much larger sits one base from this clone, and base qualities are not available. This record belongs to a study of blood T cell repertoires in COVID-19 (dated by TCRdb to the early 2020s). Describing the broader study: Samples covering the acute and convalescent phases of COVID-19 were provided by collaborators in the United States, Italy and Spain. The repertoires were released in a freely available public database intended as a resource for research on the immune response to SARS-CoV-2. Sample metadata almost always included a de-identified subject ID, COVID-19 status, age in years and sex. The samples were drawn from two sources: the first 160 participants of the ongoing ImmuneRACE study, and 950 to 1,500 subjects contributed by 6 global collaborators. The material from the prospective study consisted of cDNA or gDNA derived from T cells, B-cell-depleted T cells, or PBMCs. Where HLA class I and class II types were available, the types were taken from metadata supplied by the sample provider, not from assay-based typing. Subjects who had been exposed to COVID-19, were actively infected with it, or had recovered from it provided the deeply sampled blood TCRbeta repertoires that made up the dataset. On the study overall, not on this receptor specifically: How much clinical and demographic metadata was included differed by source and by participant, and the metadata was provided uncurated.

TCRbeta CDR3 regions were amplified from genomic DNA using the immunoSEQ Assay, a bias-controlled multiplex PCR. From the authors' description of their analysis: The number of nucleated cells in each sample was estimated by amplification of reference gene primers within the assay. To quantify the absolute abundance of each unique TCRbeta CDR3 rearrangement, sequence reads were collapsed and filtered. For each sample, productive Simpson clonality was calculated by taking the square root of Simpson's diversity index across productive rearrangements. TCRdb carries this immuneACCESS record with in-frame sequences only. Its versions omit some clonotypes, under half of them owing to an unresolved V gene in the studies checked, with the rest unexplained. From that table come the V and J calls and clone size; the DNA was used to work out D and trimming. This sample comprises tens of thousands of clones, 84% of them detected only once. Around 13% of the sample lies in the top ten.

Whole blood was collected in K2EDTA tubes by collaborating institutions according to the institutions' own protocols. Collaborator samples were shipped for TCRbeta analysis as frozen whole blood, isolated PBMCs, or DNA extracted from either sample type. The CDR3 numbers 15 residues from cysteine through phenylalanine. The entry retains the CDR3 DNA only, 45 bases that are in frame from base 1. After removal of 1 base from V and 3 bases from J, the junction retains 6 bases not matched to a gene. CDR1 and CDR2, looked up from the germline V gene (reference sequence), are SEHNR and FQNEAQ. The sample comprised peripheral blood. The rearranged segments are TRBV7-9 and TRBJ2-7; 7 middle bases align to TRBD1. The TCR comes from a man between 50 and 59 years old with active or convalescent COVID-19. The nucleotide sequence is TGTGCCAGCAGCTTAGAGGCTGCAGGGGGCTACGAGCAGTACTTC. This is translated as CASSLEAAGGYEQYF.